This note documents a single T cell receptor (beta chain) sequence. Trimming removed 0 bases from V and 5 bases from J; junction bases left unmatched: 1. Germline V gene data show CDR1 as SGHRS and CDR2 as YFSETQ. The CDR3 contains 16 residues. The data were obtained in a study of shared clonotypes between healthy human individuals. Turning to the study itself: A few men and a couple of women, aged 18 to 49, were donors.

At deep level, the assay was performed. TCRdb's copy holds only in-frame clones and misses some; the assay was immunoSEQ multiplex PCR. The sample has 450,000 to 600,000 clones; about four fifths are singletons. Sequenced: PBMCs. The sequence was obtained from a woman aged 40 to 50 in good health. Some clones in this sample may be carry-over from other donors' samples. The chain links TRBV5-1 to TRBJ2-3, with 15 bases identical to TRBD2. As DNA, the CDR3 is TGCGCCAGCAGCTTGGGGGGACTAGCGGGAGGAGATACGCAGTATTTT. Translated: CASSLGGLAGGDTQYF.